This TCR beta chain emerged from a study of blood T cells in healthy people across ages. Study-level results: CMV infection status of these donors was not known.

Germline V CDR1 and CDR2: SQVTM, ANQGSEA. The CDR3 totals 13 residues. V shed 7 bases and J shed 8 bases, with 20 bases lying between them. This clonotype was detected only a few times. What it binds is unknown. Per-sample yields of isolated PBMCs were at least 6.5 million. Total RNA extraction produced at least 5.5 micrograms (per sample) for the study. With a J-beta primer mix and a sample-barcoded 5' primer, a second PCR ran 7 to 11 cycles. Through a template-switch adaptor with 12 random nucleotides, each cDNA molecule received a tag. Each CDR3 protein is one row after TCRdb ran MiXCR on the 5' RACE reads. The sample contains approximately 1.5 million distinct CDR3 sequences, approximately 43% of which appear only once.

This rearrangement joins TRBV29-1 to TRBJ1-1; no reliable D call. The material sequenced was blood. This clonotype originated in a woman between 18 and 30 years old in good health. The CDR3 coding sequence is TGCAGCGCGAAGATCGGGGAGCGAACCGAAGCTTTCTTT. Translating gives CSAKIGERTEAFF.